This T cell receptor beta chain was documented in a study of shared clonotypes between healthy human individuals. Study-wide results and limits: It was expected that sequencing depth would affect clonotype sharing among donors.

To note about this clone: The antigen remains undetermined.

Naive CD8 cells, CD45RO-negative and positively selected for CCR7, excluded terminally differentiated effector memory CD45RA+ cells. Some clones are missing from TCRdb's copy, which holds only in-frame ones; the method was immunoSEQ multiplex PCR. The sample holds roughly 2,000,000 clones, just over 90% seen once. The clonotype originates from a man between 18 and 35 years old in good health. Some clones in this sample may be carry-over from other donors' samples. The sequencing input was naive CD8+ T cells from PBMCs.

The CDR3 sequence is CASSSDHTGVGNQPQHF. In DNA, the CDR3 is TGTGCCAGCAGCTCCGACCACACAGGGGTCGGCAATCAGCCCCAGCATTTT. This chain links TRBV11-3 with TRBJ1-5, with 7 bases identical to TRBD1. Trimming cost V 4 bases and J 2 bases; bases outside gene matches: 11. Germline values: CDR1 SGHNT, CDR2 YENEEA. This CDR3 has 17 residues.